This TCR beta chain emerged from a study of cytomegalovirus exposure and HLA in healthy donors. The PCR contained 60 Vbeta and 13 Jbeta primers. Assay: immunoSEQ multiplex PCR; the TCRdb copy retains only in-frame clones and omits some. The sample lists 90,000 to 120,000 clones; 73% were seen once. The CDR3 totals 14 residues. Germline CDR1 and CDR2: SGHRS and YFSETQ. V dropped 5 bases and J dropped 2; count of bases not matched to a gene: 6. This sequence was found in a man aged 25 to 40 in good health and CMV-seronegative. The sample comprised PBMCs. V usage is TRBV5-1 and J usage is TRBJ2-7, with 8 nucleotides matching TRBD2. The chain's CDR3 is CASRETSGPYEQYF. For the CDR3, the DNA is TGCGCCAGCAGGGAAACTAGCGGCCCCTACGAGCAGTACTTC.